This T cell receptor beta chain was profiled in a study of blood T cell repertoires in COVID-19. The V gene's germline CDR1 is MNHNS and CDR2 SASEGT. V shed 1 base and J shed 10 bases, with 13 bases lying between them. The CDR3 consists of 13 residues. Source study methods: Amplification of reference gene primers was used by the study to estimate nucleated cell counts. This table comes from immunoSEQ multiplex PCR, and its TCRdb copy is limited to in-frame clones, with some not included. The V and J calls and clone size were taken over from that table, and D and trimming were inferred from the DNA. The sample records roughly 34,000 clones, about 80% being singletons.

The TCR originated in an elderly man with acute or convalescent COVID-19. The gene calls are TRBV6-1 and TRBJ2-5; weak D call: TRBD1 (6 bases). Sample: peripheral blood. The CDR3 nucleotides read TGTGCCAGCAGTGAAGGGACAGACCTAAACCAGTACTTC. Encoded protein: CASSEGTDLNQYF.